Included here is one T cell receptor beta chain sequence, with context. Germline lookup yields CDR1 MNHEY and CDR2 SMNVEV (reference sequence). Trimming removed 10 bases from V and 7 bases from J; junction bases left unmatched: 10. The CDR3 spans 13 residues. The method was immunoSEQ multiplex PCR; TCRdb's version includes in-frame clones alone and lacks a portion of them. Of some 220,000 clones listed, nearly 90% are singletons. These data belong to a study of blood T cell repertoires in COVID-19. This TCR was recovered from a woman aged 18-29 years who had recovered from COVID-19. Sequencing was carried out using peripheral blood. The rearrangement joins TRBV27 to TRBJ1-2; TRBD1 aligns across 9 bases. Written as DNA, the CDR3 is TGTGCCATCGATACAGGGGGCGCCGTTGGCTACACCTTC. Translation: CAIDTGGAVGYTF.